The sequence of this TCR beta chain was determined in a study of T cell changes during pregnancy in multiple sclerosis. The table came from immunoSEQ multiplex PCR; TCRdb's copy has only in-frame clones and leaves some out. The sample shows about 23,000 clones, less than 90% of them seen only once. This clone was detected only once. With 0 bases removed from V and 3 bases from J, the gap between germline ends came to 17 bases. This CDR3 has 17 residues. From germline, CDR1 is LNHNV and CDR2 YYDKDF (reference sequence). This clonotype originated in a female donor in good health, enrolled as a control in a pregnancy study. V usage is TRBV15 and J usage is TRBJ1-1, with D perhaps TRBD1 (6 bases). The sequencing used CD4+ T cells from peripheral blood mononuclear cells, collected in the first trimester of pregnancy. CDR3 sequence reads: CATSRDLLLAGDTEAFF. CDR3 bases: TGTGCCACCAGCAGAGATCTATTACTGGCAGGGGACACTGAAGCTTTCTTT.